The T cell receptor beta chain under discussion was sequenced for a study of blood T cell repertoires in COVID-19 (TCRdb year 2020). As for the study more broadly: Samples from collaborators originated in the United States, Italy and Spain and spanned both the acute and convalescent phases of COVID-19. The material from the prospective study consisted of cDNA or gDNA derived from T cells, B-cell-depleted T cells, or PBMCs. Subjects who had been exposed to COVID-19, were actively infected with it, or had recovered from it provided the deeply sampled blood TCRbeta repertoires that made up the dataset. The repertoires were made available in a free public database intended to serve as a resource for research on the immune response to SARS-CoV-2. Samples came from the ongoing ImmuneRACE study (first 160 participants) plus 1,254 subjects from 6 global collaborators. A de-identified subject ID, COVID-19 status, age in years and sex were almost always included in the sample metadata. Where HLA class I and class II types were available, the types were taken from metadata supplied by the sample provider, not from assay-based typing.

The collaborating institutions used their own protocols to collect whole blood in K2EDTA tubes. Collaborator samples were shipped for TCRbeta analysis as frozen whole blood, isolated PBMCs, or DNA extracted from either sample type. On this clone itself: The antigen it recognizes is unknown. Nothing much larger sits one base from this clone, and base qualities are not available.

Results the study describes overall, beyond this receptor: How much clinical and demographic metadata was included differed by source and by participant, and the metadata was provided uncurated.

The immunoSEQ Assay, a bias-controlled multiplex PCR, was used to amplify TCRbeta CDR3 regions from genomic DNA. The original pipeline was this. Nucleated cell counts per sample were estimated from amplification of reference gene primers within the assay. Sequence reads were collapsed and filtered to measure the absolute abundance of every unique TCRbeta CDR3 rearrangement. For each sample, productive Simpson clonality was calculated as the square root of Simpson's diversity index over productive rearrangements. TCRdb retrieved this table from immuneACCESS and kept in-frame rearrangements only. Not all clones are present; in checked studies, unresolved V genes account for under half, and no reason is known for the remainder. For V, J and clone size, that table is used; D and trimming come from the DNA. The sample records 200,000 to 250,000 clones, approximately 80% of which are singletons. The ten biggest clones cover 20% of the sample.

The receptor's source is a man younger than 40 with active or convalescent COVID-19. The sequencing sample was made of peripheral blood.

The CDR3 corresponds to CASTQGIGETQYF. The DNA is as follows: TGTGCCAGCACCCAGGGAATCGGGGAGACCCAGTACTTC. The rearranged segments are TRBV7-9 and TRBJ2-5; the D region possibly corresponds to TRBD1 (5 bases align). Cut back by 7 bases and 5 bases, the V and J ends lie 14 bases apart. Its CDR3 holds 13 amino acids, cysteine through phenylalanine. Only the CDR3 part of the read is kept: 39 bases, read in frame from the first base. CDR1 and CDR2, per the germline V gene (reference sequence), are SEHNR and FQNEAQ.